What follows is one T cell receptor (beta chain) and its context. This clonotype was counted many times. Which antigen it targets is not known. Within one base of it there is no much larger clone, and no base qualities were kept. These data come from a study of T cells in Graves' hyperthyroidism and ophthalmopathy (dated by TCRdb to the late 2010s). About the study as a whole: Peripheral blood samples were taken at initial diagnosis, before any treatment was given. To identify TCR V-J signatures that set the groups apart, the researchers used a discovery cohort of about a hundred patients, made up of around 40 with Graves' ophthalmopathy and about 60 with stable Graves' hyperthyroidism. Whether ophthalmopathy could be predicted prospectively was tested in an independent validation cohort made up of under 20 hyperthyroidism patients plus 17 patients who later progressed to ophthalmopathy. The roughly 91 discovery patients were randomly split 7:3 into training and test sets. In addition, the study compared T-cell repertoires in thyroid tissue and in blood from a handful of Graves' hyperthyroidism patients. Following sampling, methimazole starting at 30 mg daily was given to hyperthyroidism patients, and high-dose intravenous methylprednisolone was given to ophthalmopathy patients. TCR Vbeta CDR3 sequencing of approximately 140 peripheral blood samples (over 40 ophthalmopathy, 75 hyperthyroidism and around 17 progressor patients) is reported in the paper.

Study-wide findings and limitations: A model built on a 13 V-J signature distinguished ophthalmopathy from stable hyperthyroidism, reaching about 88% sensitivity and approximately 83% specificity in cross-validation and 80%/75% in testing. No statistical method was used to set the sample size in advance, and investigators knew the group allocation. In validation, the model predicted progression to ophthalmopathy a median of approximately 6.6 months before onset, with about 70% sensitivity and roughly 73% specificity. Blood samples also contained most of the expanded thyroid clonotypes (frequency above 0.001), which suggests that blood repertoires may reflect thyroid immune responses.

Amplification of TCR beta CDR3 regions was carried out from RNA transcripts. The first round of RT-PCR for the TCR CDR3 was performed with the HTBI primer set and the Qiagen OneStep RT-PCR kit. The libraries were constructed in a second round of multiplex PCR and then size-selected and purified. The libraries were sequenced on an Illumina HiSeq2000 using paired-end 100 bp reads. The published analysis was carried out like this. Raw data were processed with SOAPnuke, discarding reads with adapters, uncalled bases, mean Phred below 15, or no exact constant-primer or identifier match. COPE v1.2.5 was used to merge high-quality paired reads, and clonotypes were defined as unique nucleotide sequences. Clonotypes were aligned to IMGT TRBV, TRBD and TRBJ reference segments using MiTCR v1.1. Analysis was restricted to V-J combinations with a frequency above 0.0001, which covered over 98% of repertoires. The TCS score was defined as F50 (clonal expansion) divided by E x V (chaos), with BLOSUM62-based TCRdist calculated between CDR3 peptides within each V-J. Welch's t-statistics and random forest reduced several hundred V-J features to 10 to 15, which were used in a naive Bayes classifier (R e1071). Through fastp at Q25 and MiXCR, TCRdb rebuilt clones from the public reads, retaining in-frame beta chains. When rows share a CDR3 protein, they turn into one entry using the most common DNA and genes. TCRdb assigned the V and J calls; the authors' analysis was not used. Across this sample there are approximately 300,000 distinct CDR3 sequences, with 15% to 20% seen only once. The ten largest make up less than 70% of the sample.

Ophthalmopathy patients had moderately to severely active disease, Clinical Activity Score of at least 3, NOSPECS grade of at least 4, and duration under 3 months. Any patient with an uncontrolled infection, another autoimmune disease, pregnancy or lactation was excluded. Diagnoses were established on the basis of clinical symptoms, serum thyroxine and TRAb, thyroid ultrasound, and orbital computed tomography. PBMCs were isolated from roughly 10 ml of fresh peripheral blood by Ficoll-Paque density gradient centrifugation. Total RNA was extracted using Trizol reagent, and RNA quality was assessed on an Agilent 2100 Bioanalyzer. The V end gives up 3 bases and the J end 4 bases, leaving 3 bases in the junction not matched to a gene. CDR1 and CDR2 were assigned from the germline V gene (reference sequence) as SEHNR and FQNEAQ. The CDR3 covers 14 residues, taking in both the cysteine and the phenylalanine. Only the CDR3 part of the read is kept: 42 bases, read in frame from the first base.

The sequenced sample consisted of blood. This sequence originates from a woman aged 55-70 years with Graves' ophthalmopathy. The chain employs TRBV7-9 and TRBJ2-3; a stretch of 8 junction bases matches TRBD1. The DNA reads as follows: TGTGCCAGCAGCTTGGCAGGGGGCGCAGATACGCAGTATTTT. Its protein is CASSLAGGADTQYF.